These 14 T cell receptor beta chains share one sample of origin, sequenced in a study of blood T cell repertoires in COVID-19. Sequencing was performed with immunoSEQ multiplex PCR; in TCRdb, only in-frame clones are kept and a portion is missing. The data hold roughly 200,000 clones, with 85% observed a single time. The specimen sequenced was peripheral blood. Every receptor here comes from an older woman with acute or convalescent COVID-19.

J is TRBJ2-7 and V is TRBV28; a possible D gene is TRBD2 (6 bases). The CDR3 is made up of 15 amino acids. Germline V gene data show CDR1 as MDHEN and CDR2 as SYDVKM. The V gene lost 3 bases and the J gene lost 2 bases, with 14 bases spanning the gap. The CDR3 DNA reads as TGTGCCAGCAGTTTTTACGGGGGTCGGACCTACGAGCAGTACTTC. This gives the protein CASSFYGGRTYEQYF. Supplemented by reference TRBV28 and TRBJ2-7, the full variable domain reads DVKVTQSSRYLVKRTGEKVFLECVQDMDHENMFWYRQDPGLGLRLIYFSYDVKMKEKGDIPEGYSVSREKKERFSLILESASTNQTSMYLCASSFYGGRTYEQYFGPGTRLTVT.

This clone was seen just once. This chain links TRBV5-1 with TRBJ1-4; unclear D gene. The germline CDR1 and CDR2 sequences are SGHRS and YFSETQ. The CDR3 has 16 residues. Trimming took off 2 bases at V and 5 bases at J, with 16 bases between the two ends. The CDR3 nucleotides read TGCGCCAGCAGCTTCTCCGGGGATGTGTCGAATGAAAAACTGTTTTTT. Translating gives CASSFSGDVSNEKLFF.

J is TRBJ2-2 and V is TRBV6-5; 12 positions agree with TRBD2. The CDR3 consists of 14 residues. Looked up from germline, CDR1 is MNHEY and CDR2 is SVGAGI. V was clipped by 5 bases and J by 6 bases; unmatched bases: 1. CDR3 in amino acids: CASSRLAGAGELFF. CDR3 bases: TGTGCCAGCAGTCGACTAGCGGGAGCCGGGGAGCTGTTTTTT.

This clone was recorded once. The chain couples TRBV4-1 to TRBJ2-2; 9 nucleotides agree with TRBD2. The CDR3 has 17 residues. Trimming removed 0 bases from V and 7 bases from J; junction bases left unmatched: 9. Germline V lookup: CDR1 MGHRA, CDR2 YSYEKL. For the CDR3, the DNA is TGCGCCAGCAGCCAAGAAGGCGGGAGGGCCCTTGGCGGGGAGCTGTTTTTT. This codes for CASSQEGGRALGGELFF.

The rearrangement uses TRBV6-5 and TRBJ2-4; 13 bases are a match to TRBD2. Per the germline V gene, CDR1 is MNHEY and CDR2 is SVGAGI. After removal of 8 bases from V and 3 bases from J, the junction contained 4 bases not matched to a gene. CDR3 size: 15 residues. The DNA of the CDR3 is TGTGCCAGCGGGGGACTAGCGGGGTTCAAAAACATTCAGTACTTC. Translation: CASGGLAGFKNIQYF.

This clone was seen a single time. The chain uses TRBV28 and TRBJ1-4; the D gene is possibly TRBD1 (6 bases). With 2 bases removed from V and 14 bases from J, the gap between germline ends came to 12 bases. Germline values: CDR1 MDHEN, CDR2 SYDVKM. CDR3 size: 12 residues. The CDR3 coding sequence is TGTGCCAGCAGTTTACCGTCCAGGGGTCTGTTTTTT. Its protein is CASSLPSRGLFF.

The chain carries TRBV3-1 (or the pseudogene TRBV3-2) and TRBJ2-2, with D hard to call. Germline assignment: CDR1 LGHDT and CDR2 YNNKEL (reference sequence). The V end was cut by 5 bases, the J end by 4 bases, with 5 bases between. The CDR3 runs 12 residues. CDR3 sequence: CASSSLTGELFF. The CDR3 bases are TGTGCCAGCAGCTCCCTCACCGGGGAGCTGTTTTTT.

The chain's CDR3 is CASSVREGADGYTF. DNA for the CDR3: TGCGCCAGCTCCGTTCGAGAGGGAGCCGATGGCTACACCTTC. The chain couples TRBV5-1 to TRBJ1-2, with D uncertain. This CDR3 contains 14 residues. Trimming shortened V by 7 bases and J by 6 bases, and 19 bases separated the two germline ends. Germline loops: CDR1 SGHRS, CDR2 YFSETQ.

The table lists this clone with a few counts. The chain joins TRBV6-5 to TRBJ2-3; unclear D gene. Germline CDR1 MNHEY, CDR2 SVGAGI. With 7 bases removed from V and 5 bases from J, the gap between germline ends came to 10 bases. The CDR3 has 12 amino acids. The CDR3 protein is CASMGAQDTQYF. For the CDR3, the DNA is TGTGCCAGCATGGGCGCCCAAGATACGCAGTATTTT.

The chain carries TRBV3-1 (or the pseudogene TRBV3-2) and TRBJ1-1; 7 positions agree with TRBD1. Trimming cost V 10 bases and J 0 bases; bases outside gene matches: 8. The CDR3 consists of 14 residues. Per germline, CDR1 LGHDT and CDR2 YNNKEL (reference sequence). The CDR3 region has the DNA TGTGCCACCACTCCGGGACAGATGAACACTGAAGCTTTCTTT. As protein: CATTPGQMNTEAFF.

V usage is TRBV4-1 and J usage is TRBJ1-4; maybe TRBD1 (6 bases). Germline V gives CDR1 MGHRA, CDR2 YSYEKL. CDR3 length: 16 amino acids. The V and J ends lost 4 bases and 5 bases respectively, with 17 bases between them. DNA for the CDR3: TGCGCCAGCAGCCCCTTAGGGGGAGAGCTAAATGAAAAACTGTTTTTT. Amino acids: CASSPLGGELNEKLFF.

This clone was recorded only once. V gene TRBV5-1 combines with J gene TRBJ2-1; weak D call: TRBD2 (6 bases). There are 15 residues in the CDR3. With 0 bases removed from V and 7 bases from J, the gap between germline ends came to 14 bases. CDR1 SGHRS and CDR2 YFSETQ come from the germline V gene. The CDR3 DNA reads TGCGCCAGCAGCTTGGGCGGGACCGTCGGGAATGAGCAGTTCTTC. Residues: CASSLGGTVGNEQFF.

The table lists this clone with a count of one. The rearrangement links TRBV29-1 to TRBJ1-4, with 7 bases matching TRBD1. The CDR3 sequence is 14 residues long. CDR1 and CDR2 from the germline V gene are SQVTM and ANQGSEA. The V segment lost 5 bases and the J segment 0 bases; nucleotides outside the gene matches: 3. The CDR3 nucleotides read TGCAGCGTTTCCGGGACAGCAACTAATGAAAAACTGTTTTTT. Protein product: CSVSGTATNEKLFF.

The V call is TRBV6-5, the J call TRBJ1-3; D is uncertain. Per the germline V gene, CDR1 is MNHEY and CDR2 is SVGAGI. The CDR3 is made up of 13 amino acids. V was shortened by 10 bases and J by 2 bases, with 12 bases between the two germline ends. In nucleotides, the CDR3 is TGTGCCACGGAGGAGGGTCCTGGAAACACCATATATTTT. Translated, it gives CATEEGPGNTIYF.